This T cell receptor beta chain appears in the sequencing data of a study of identical twins. CDR3 length equals 16 residues. The germline V gene has CDR1 SEHNR and CDR2 FQNEAQ (reference sequence). Trimming removed 4 bases from V and 7 bases from J, with 23 bases in between. From the 5' RACE reads, TCRdb called clonotypes with MiXCR, one entry per CDR3 protein. The sample has 1.5 million to 2 million distinct CDR3 sequences, 25% to 35% seen once. This rearrangement joins TRBV7-9 to TRBJ2-7; D is unresolved. This TCR was recovered from a newborn girl in good health. The sample taken for sequencing was cord blood. The CDR3 nucleotides read TGTGCCAGCAGCTCGGGCTTGGGAACACAATACAATGAGCAGTACTTC. Translation gives CASSSGLGTQYNEQYF.